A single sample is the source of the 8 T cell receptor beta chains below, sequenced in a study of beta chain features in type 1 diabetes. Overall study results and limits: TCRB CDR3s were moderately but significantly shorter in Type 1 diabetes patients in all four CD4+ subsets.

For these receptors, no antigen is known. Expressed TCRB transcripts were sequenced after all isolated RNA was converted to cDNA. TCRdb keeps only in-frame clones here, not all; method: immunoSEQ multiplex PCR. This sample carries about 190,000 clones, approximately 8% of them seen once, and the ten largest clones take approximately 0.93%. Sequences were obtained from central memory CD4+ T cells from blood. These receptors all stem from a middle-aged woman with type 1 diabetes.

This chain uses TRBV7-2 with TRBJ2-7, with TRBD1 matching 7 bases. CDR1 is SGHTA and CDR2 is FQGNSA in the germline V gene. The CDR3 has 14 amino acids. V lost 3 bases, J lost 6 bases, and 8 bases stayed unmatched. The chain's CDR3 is CASSFGQVGLEQYF. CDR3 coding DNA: TGTGCCAGCAGCTTTGGACAGGTGGGGCTCGAGCAGTACTTC.

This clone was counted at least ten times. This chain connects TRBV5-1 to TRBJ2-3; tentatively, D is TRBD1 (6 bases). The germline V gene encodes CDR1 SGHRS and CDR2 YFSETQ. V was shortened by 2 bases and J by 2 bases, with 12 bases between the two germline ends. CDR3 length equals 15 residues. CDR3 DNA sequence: TGCGCCAGCAGCTTCCTACAGGGAGTCACAGATACGCAGTATTTT. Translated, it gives CASSFLQGVTDTQYF.

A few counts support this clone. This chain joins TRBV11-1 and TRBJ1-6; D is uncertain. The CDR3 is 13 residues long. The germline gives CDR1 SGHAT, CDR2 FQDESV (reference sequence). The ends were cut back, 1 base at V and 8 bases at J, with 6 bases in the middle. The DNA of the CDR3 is TGTGCCAGCAGCTTAGGAGAGGATTCACCCCTCCACTTT. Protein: CASSLGEDSPLHF. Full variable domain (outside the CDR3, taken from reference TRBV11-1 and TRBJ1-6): EAEVAQSPRYKITEKSQAVAFWCDPISGHATLYWYRQILGQGPELLVQFQDESVVDDSQLPKDRFSAERLKGVDSTLKIQPAELGDSAMYLCASSLGEDSPLHFGNGTRLTVT.

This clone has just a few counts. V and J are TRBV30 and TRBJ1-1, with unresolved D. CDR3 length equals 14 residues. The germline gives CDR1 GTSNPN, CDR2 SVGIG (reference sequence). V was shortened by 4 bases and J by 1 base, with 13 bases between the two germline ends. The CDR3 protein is CAWTLLAQNTEAFF. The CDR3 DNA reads TGTGCCTGGACGCTTCTAGCTCAGAACACTGAAGCTTTCTTT.

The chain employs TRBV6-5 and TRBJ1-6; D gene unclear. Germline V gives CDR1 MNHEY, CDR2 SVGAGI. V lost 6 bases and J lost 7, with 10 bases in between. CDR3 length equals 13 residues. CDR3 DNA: TGTGCCAGCAGCCCCTTTTTGAATTCACCCCTCCACTTT. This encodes CASSPFLNSPLHF.

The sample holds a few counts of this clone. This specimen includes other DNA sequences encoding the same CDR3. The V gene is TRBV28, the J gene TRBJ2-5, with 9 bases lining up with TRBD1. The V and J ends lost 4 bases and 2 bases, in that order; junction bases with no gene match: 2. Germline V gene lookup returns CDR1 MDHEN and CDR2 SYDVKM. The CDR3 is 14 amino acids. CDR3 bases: TGTGCCAGCAGTTCGGACAGGGGACAAGAGACCCAGTACTTC. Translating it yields CASSSDRGQETQYF.

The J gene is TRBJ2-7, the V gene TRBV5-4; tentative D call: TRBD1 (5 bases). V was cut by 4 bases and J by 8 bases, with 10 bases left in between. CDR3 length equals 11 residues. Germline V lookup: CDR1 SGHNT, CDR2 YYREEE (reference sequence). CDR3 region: CASSAQGKQYF. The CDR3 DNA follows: TGTGCCAGCAGCGCTCAGGGTAAGCAGTACTTC.

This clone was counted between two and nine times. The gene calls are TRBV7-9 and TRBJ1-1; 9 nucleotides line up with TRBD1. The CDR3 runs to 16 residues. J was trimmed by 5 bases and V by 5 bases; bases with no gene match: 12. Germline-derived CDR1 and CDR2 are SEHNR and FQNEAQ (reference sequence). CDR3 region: CASSTRQGVSDTEAFF. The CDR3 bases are TGTGCCAGCAGCACCCGACAGGGGGTAAGCGATACTGAAGCTTTCTTT.